The sequence of this T cell receptor (beta chain) was determined in a study of Ad26.COV2.S vaccination and SARS-CoV-2 variants. As regards this clone: Its antigen is unidentified.

Treatment here: 19 received Ad26.COV2.S at low or high dose, single or two shots; roughly 5 received placebo; per-sample allocation not given. Each sample was drawn 63 days after the first injection (of vaccine or placebo). General study findings and limits: There was a possibility that the TCR breadth and depth analyses underestimated total T cell responses. Those who received vaccine or placebo ended up with similar non-spike TCR breadth.

There are 13 residues in the CDR3. With 2 bases removed from V and 7 bases from J, the gap between germline ends came to 11 bases. The V gene's germline CDR1 is KGHSH and CDR2 LQKENI. This table comes from immunoSEQ multiplex PCR, and its TCRdb copy is limited to in-frame clones, with some not included. This table has roughly 300,000 clones, approximately 86% appearing once. The sample here was peripheral blood, taken in a trial of Ad26.COV2.S vaccine versus placebo. This sequence originates from a person between 18 and 59 years old who received the Ad26.COV2.S COVID-19 vaccine or a placebo. The chain employs TRBV18 and TRBJ1-1; a weak D match, TRBD1 (6 bases). The CDR3 coding sequence is TGTGCCAGCTCACCAGGGGGACAAGGTGAAGCTTTCTTT. Translating gives CASSPGGQGEAFF.